The rows below give T cell receptor beta chains drawn from one sample of a study of T-cell reconstitution after alpha-beta-depleted transplantation in children. TCRdb re-derived calls from the PCR reads in MiXCR, one entry per CDR3 protein. Among about 580,000 distinct CDR3 sequences listed, roughly 24% were seen once. The sequences come from PBMCs, mostly from graft donor cells, collected 360 days after TCRalphabeta/CD19-depleted stem cell transplant. Receptors originate from a boy younger than two who had a stem cell transplant for acute myeloid leukemia, so the T cells may come from the graft donor. The CDR3 runs from the conserved cysteine through the conserved F or W. The order of the fields is J gene, V gene, clone size, D gene, CDR3 DNA, CDR3 protein. The D gene is left open where the match is weak. Size values are once, few and many counts, or a class for expanded clones, and some rows have none.

TRBJ2-5 | TRBV27 | - | - | TGTGCCAGCAGTTTACGGGGACATTGCGAGACCCAGTACTTC | CASSLRGHCETQYF
TRBJ1-2 | TRBV20-1 | - | TRBD1 | TGCAGTGCTATCGTCCCGGACAGGGATTATGGCTACACCTTC | CSAIVPDRDYGYTF
TRBJ1-5 | TRBV3-1 | - | - | TGTGCCAGCAGCCAGGGGTTGAGCAATCAGCCCCAGCATTTT | CASSQGLSNQPQHF
TRBJ1-2 | TRBV20-1 | - | TRBD1 | TGCAGTGCTAGAGAAAGGACAGGGAGTGGCTACACCTTC | CSARERTGSGYTF
TRBJ2-1 | TRBV12-3/TRBV12-4 | many | TRBD1 | TGTGCCAGCAGTTTGGGTGTGGGGACAGGGGGCTTCAATGAGCAGTTCTTC | CASSLGVGTGGFNEQFF
TRBJ2-1 | TRBV4-3 | few | TRBD2 | TGCGCCAGCAGCCAAGATCCCAGCGGGGGGGCCATCCATGAGCAGTTCTTC | CASSQDPSGGAIHEQFF
TRBJ1-4 | TRBV12-3/TRBV12-4 | few | TRBD1 | TGTGCCAGCAGTTTTCAGGGGGGGGGCCCAACGGGTTCCCCAACTAATGAAAAACTGTTTTTT | CASSFQGGGPTGSPTNEKLFF
TRBJ2-5 | TRBV25-1 | - | - | TGTGCCAGCAGAAGGGACGGCCAAGAGACCCAGTACTTC | CASRRDGQETQYF
TRBJ1-6 | TRBV12-3/TRBV12-4 | - | - | TGTGCCAGCAGTTTAGATGCGGGACCACCACCCCTCCACTTT | CASSLDAGPPPLHF
TRBJ2-3 | TRBV29-1 | few | - | TGCAGCGTTGATGTCAGGGAGAGCACAGATACGCAGTATTTT | CSVDVRESTDTQYF
TRBJ2-1 | TRBV20-1 | few | TRBD2 | TGCAGTCAGCTCAAGACCCGACTAGCGGGGAACAATGAGCAGTTCTTC | CSQLKTRLAGNNEQFF
TRBJ2-7 | TRBV20-1 | - | TRBD2 | TGCAGTGCTAGTATCAGCGGGGGGGGGTACGAGCAGTACTTC | CSASISGGGYEQYF
TRBJ2-5 | TRBV12-3/TRBV12-4 | few | - | TGTGCCAGCAGTTCAAGGACAGAACTACAAGAGACCCAGTACTTC | CASSSRTELQETQYF
TRBJ2-3 | TRBV27 | - | TRBD2 | TGTGCCAGCACCTTAAGGGGAGGGGCAGGTACGCAGTATTTT | CASTLRGGAGTQYF
TRBJ2-7 | TRBV20-1 | few | - | TGCAGTGCTAGAGATCAAACACCCGGGGGCGAGCAGTACTTC | CSARDQTPGGEQYF
TRBJ2-3 | TRBV20-1 | few | TRBD2 | TGCAGTGCTAGAGACAGGACTAGCGGGGGGGCAAAGGGGTATTTT | CSARDRTSGGAKGYF
TRBJ2-3 | TRBV12-3/TRBV12-4 | few | - | TGTGCCAGCAATAGCAACACAGATACGCAGTATTTT | CASNSNTDTQYF
TRBJ2-7 | TRBV5-1 | many | - | TGCGCCAGCAGCCGAGCCGGGGTAGCCTACGAGCAGTACTTC | CASSRAGVAYEQYF
TRBJ2-1 | TRBV27 | - | - | TGTGCCAGCAGTATCGGCGGTGAGCAGTTCTTC | CASSIGGEQFF
TRBJ1-1 | TRBV29-1 | - | - | TGCAGCGTCGCGACAGAGAACACTGAAGCTTTCTTT | CSVATENTEAFF
TRBJ2-3 | TRBV12-3/TRBV12-4 | - | - | TGTGCCAGCAGTTTCGTGGGGACACACCTCAGCACAGATACGCAGTATTTT | CASSFVGTHLSTDTQYF
TRBJ1-4 | TRBV9 | - | - | TGTGCCAGCAGCGTAGCTCGGGCAGGGCGGAGAGAAAAACTGTTTTTT | CASSVARAGRREKLFF
TRBJ2-6 | TRBV4-3 | - | TRBD1 | TGCGCCAGCAGCCGAGGACAGGGGGCGACTGGGGCCAACGTCCTGACTTTC | CASSRGQGATGANVLTF
TRBJ1-2 | TRBV7-2 | few | TRBD1 | TGTGCCAGCAGCCCAGTACCGGGACAGGGTAGCTATGGCTACACCTTC | CASSPVPGQGSYGYTF
TRBJ1-5 | TRBV20-1 | many | - | TGCAGTGCTAGCGGAGGGAATCAGCCCCAGCATTTT | CSASGGNQPQHF
TRBJ2-6 | TRBV20-1 | - | TRBD1 | TGCAGTGCACGGGACAGGGCTGGGGCCAACGTCCTGACTTTC | CSARDRAGANVLTF
TRBJ2-3 | TRBV12-3/TRBV12-4 | many | - | TGTGCCAGCAGCTTACGACCCTCCACAGATACGCAGTATTTT | CASSLRPSTDTQYF